The rows below give T cell receptor beta chains drawn from one sample of a study of shared clonotypes between healthy human individuals. Produced via immunoSEQ multiplex PCR; TCRdb's table is partial and in-frame only. The sample contains around 980,000 clones, 78% of which appear only once. Sequenced input: memory CD4+ T cells from PBMCs. The receptors stem from a man between 18 and 35 years old in good health. Some clones in this sample may be carry-over from other donors' samples. CDR3s include the opening cysteine and the closing phenylalanine or tryptophan. Each record gives: D gene, V gene, clone size, J gene, CDR3 DNA, CDR3 protein. D genes are given only for firm matches. Only some rows state a clone size, as once, few, many or a class for expanded clones.

TRBD2	TRBV10-2	-	TRBJ2-7	TGCGCCAGCAGTGATTCTAGCGGGAGGAACGAGCAGTACTTC	CASSDSSGRNEQYF
-	TRBV28	-	TRBJ2-1	TGTGCCAGCAGTTCCATTTCCCGCGAGCAGTTCTTC	CASSSISREQFF
-	TRBV5-1	-	TRBJ2-3	TGCGCCAGCAGCGTGACCGGGGCCTCTGGCCGAGAGATAGATACGCAGTATTTT	CASSVTGASGREIDTQYF
-	TRBV28	-	TRBJ1-2	TGTGCCAGCAGTTTAGGGAGCTCTGGCTACACCTTC	CASSLGSSGYTF
TRBD1	TRBV5-5	-	TRBJ1-1	TGTGCCAGCAGCTTGTCGCCGGGACAGGGATTCACTGAAGCTTTCTTT	CASSLSPGQGFTEAFF
-	TRBV7-2	once	TRBJ1-2	TGTGCCAGCAGCTTAAGCCCCCCCTCCGATGGCTACACCTTC	CASSLSPPSDGYTF
-	TRBV7-9	-	TRBJ1-1	TGTGCCAGCAGCTTTACGGCGAACACTGAAGCTTTCTTT	CASSFTANTEAFF
TRBD1	TRBV11-2	many	TRBJ1-1	TGTGCCAGCAGCTTAGATCGGGACAGGGGGAACACTGAAGCTTTCTTT	CASSLDRDRGNTEAFF
-	TRBV7-3	-	TRBJ2-3	TGTGCCAGCAGCCCCACACAGGGAACAGATACGCAGTATTTT	CASSPTQGTDTQYF
TRBD2	TRBV5-5	-	TRBJ2-7	TGTGCCAGCACCATACGACCAACGGGGGGTTTCTACGAGCAGTACTTC	CASTIRPTGGFYEQYF
-	TRBV14	-	TRBJ2-6	TGTGCCAGCAGCCAACTGCGCGGGCCTGGGGCCAACGTCCTGACTTTC	CASSQLRGPGANVLTF
-	TRBV28	-	TRBJ1-4	TGTGCCAGCAGCCTGCCCCGACAGTTGACGTTTGAAAAACTGTTTTTT	CASSLPRQLTFEKLFF
-	TRBV28	many	TRBJ2-3	TGTGCCAGCAGTTTAAGGTTCCGCGTCACAGATACGCAGTATTTT	CASSLRFRVTDTQYF
-	TRBV10-3	-	TRBJ1-1	TGTGCCATCAGTGAGTCTAATCCGGAATCAGCTTTCTTT	CAISESNPESAFF
-	TRBV4-1	many	TRBJ2-5	TGCGCCAGCAGCCAGCCGGACAGCTACGAGACCCAGTACTTC	CASSQPDSYETQYF
TRBD1	TRBV18	-	TRBJ1-1	TGTGCCAGCTCCCCCGACAGGGGCTTGAGCACTGAAGCTTTCTTT	CASSPDRGLSTEAFF
TRBD1	TRBV7-9	-	TRBJ1-3	TGTGCCAGCAGCTCGACAGGGCCAGGAAACACCATATATTTT	CASSSTGPGNTIYF
-	TRBV6-1	-	TRBJ1-4	TGTGCCAGCAGAGACGGGACGACCCGCCCAGTACTGTTTTTT	CASRDGTTRPVLFF
-	TRBV6-5	-	TRBJ2-2	TGTGCCAGCAGGGGCAGGGACCCATCCGGGGAGCTGTTTTTT	CASRGRDPSGELFF
-	TRBV1	few	TRBJ2-7	TGCACCAGCAGCCAAGAAAACCGAAGCGAGCAGTACTTC	CTSSQENRSEQYF
TRBD2	TRBV5-8	-	TRBJ2-7	TGTGCCAGCAGCTTCCCCCGGACTAGCGGTTTATCCTACGAGCAGTACTTC	CASSFPRTSGLSYEQYF
TRBD2	TRBV19	-	TRBJ2-3	TGTGCCAGTAGATCGATAGCGGGGGACTACACAGATACGCAGTATTTT	CASRSIAGDYTDTQYF
-	TRBV4-2	-	TRBJ1-3	TGTGCCAGCAGTCTTAGCAGAGGAAACACCATATATTTT	CASSLSRGNTIYF
-	TRBV5-1	-	TRBJ2-1	TGCGCCAGCAGCTTATTAGCGGAGAACAATGAGCAGTTCTTC	CASSLLAENNEQFF
-	TRBV20-1	-	TRBJ2-3	TGCAGTGCTCAGAGAACCTTCAAGCAGTATTTT	CSAQRTFKQYF
-	TRBV11-1	once	TRBJ2-2	TGTGCCAGCAGCCCTGAGCGGTACACCGGGGAGCTGTTTTTT	CASSPERYTGELFF